The source of this T cell receptor (beta chain) is a study of Ad26.COV2.S vaccination and SARS-CoV-2 variants. As to treatment: approximately 18 received Ad26.COV2.S at low or high dose, single or two shots; several received placebo; per-sample allocation not given. Material that was analyzed had been drawn on day 63 after the first vaccine or placebo injection. The length of the CDR3 is 19 residues. Per the germline V gene, CDR1 is SGDLS and CDR2 is YYNGEE. The V and J ends lost 0 bases and 3 bases respectively, with 22 bases between them. The repertoire was sequenced with immunoSEQ multiplex PCR; TCRdb's copy has only in-frame clones and lacks some. The profile covers roughly 500,000 clones, with approximately 92% appearing a single time and around 2.6% taken by the ten largest.

The specimen was peripheral blood, collected in a trial of Ad26.COV2.S vaccine versus placebo. The chain carries TRBV9 and TRBJ1-5; D not resolved. The receptor comes from a person aged 18-65 years who received the Ad26.COV2.S COVID-19 vaccine or a placebo. As DNA, the CDR3 is TGTGCCAGCAGCGTAGAAAGGGAAGGGATGGGGTTTTACAATCAGCCCCAGCATTTT. Protein: CASSVEREGMGFYNQPQHF.